A selection of T cell receptor beta chains follows, all from one sample in a study of blood T cells in healthy people across ages. TCRdb analysed the 5' RACE reads with MiXCR anew, one entry per CDR3 protein. Among roughly 900,000 distinct CDR3 sequences, around 26% were seen once, and the ten largest hold 17%. Sequencing was carried out using blood. Source of these receptors: a woman at least 80 years old in good health. Both conserved end residues are part of each CDR3. Fields, in order: CDR3 protein, CDR3 DNA, J gene, D gene, clone size, V gene. The D gene is left open where the match is weak. Clone size is given for some rows only: seen once, a few or many times, or a class if the clone is expanded.

CDR3aa: CASSLLQGPRMNTEAYF; CDR3nt: TGTGCCAGCAGCTTGTTACAGGGGCCTCGCATGAACACTGAAGCTTACTTC; j_gene: TRBJ1-1; d_gene: TRBD1; abundance: -; v_gene: TRBV3-1
CDR3aa: CASSPETVPYGYTF; CDR3nt: TGTGCCAGCTCACCCGAGACAGTTCCCTATGGCTACACCTTC; j_gene: TRBJ1-2; d_gene: -; abundance: few; v_gene: TRBV18
CDR3aa: CASSRTLIPSQETQYF; CDR3nt: TGTGCCAGCAGCCGGACACTAATACCCTCCCAAGAGACCCAGTACTTC; j_gene: TRBJ2-5; d_gene: -; abundance: -; v_gene: TRBV6-2/TRBV6-3
CDR3aa: CSASSGASYEQYF; CDR3nt: TGCAGTGCTAGCTCGGGGGCCTCCTACGAGCAGTACTTC; j_gene: TRBJ2-7; d_gene: -; abundance: -; v_gene: TRBV20-1
CDR3aa: CSARDPQGIAGAGDTQYF; CDR3nt: TGCAGTGCTAGAGATCCCCAGGGAATAGCGGGGGCGGGAGATACGCAGTATTTT; j_gene: TRBJ2-3; d_gene: TRBD2; abundance: few; v_gene: TRBV20-1
CDR3aa: CSASLHSNQPQHF; CDR3nt: TGCAGTGCTAGTTTACATAGCAATCAGCCCCAGCATTTT; j_gene: TRBJ1-5; d_gene: -; abundance: few; v_gene: TRBV20-1
CDR3aa: CASSLEVPGEDEQYF; CDR3nt: TGCGCCAGCAGCTTGGAGGTTCCAGGGGAAGACGAGCAGTACTTC; j_gene: TRBJ2-7; d_gene: -; abundance: -; v_gene: TRBV5-1
CDR3aa: CASSSGGRANTDTQYF; CDR3nt: TGTGCCAGCAGTTCGGGAGGACGGGCGAACACAGATACGCAGTATTTT; j_gene: TRBJ2-3; d_gene: TRBD2; abundance: -; v_gene: TRBV12-3/TRBV12-4
CDR3aa: CSVVRLQGAYGYTF; CDR3nt: TGCAGCGTTGTTCGACTACAGGGGGCGTATGGCTACACCTTC; j_gene: TRBJ1-2; d_gene: TRBD1; abundance: many; v_gene: TRBV29-1
CDR3aa: CASSLESVGSPMYF; CDR3nt: TGTGCCAGCAGCTTAGAAAGTGTAGGCAGTCCTATGTATTTT; j_gene: TRBJ2-3; d_gene: -; abundance: many; v_gene: TRBV7-2
CDR3aa: CASSLQTSGEYNEQFF; CDR3nt: TGTGCCAGCAGTCTTCAGACTAGCGGGGAATACAATGAGCAGTTCTTC; j_gene: TRBJ2-1; d_gene: TRBD2; abundance: many; v_gene: TRBV3-1
CDR3aa: CASRGQQETQYF; CDR3nt: TGTGCCAGCAGGGGACAGCAAGAGACCCAGTACTTC; j_gene: TRBJ2-5; d_gene: TRBD1; abundance: many; v_gene: TRBV12-3/TRBV12-4
CDR3aa: CASSPGQGARNQPQHF; CDR3nt: TGCGCCAGCAGCCCTGGACAGGGGGCAAGAAATCAGCCCCAGCATTTT; j_gene: TRBJ1-5; d_gene: TRBD1; abundance: few; v_gene: TRBV4-1
CDR3aa: CASVLIPQYNEQFF; CDR3nt: TGTGCCAGCGTTCTGATACCACAGTACAATGAGCAGTTCTTC; j_gene: TRBJ2-1; d_gene: -; abundance: once; v_gene: TRBV7-2
CDR3aa: CASSLAGGSEKLFF; CDR3nt: TGTGCCAGCAGTTTGGCAGGGGGCAGTGAAAAACTGTTTTTT; j_gene: TRBJ1-4; d_gene: TRBD1; abundance: few; v_gene: TRBV12-3/TRBV12-4
CDR3aa: CASSFQGRPTNEKLFF; CDR3nt: TGCGCCAGCAGCTTCCAGGGGCGTCCAACTAATGAAAAACTGTTTTTT; j_gene: TRBJ1-4; d_gene: -; abundance: few; v_gene: TRBV5-1
CDR3aa: CASSEWQGAPGGTNEKLFF; CDR3nt: TGTGCCAGCAGTGAATGGCAGGGGGCGCCGGGGGGGACTAATGAAAAACTGTTTTTT; j_gene: TRBJ1-4; d_gene: TRBD1; abundance: -; v_gene: TRBV25-1
CDR3aa: CASGGGRGEPSYEQYF; CDR3nt: TGTGCCAGCGGGGGGGGACGGGGGGAACCCTCCTACGAGCAGTACTTC; j_gene: TRBJ2-7; d_gene: TRBD2; abundance: few; v_gene: TRBV6-1
CDR3aa: CAWGDRGASTEAFF; CDR3nt: TGTGCCTGGGGTGACCGGGGGGCCAGCACTGAAGCTTTCTTT; j_gene: TRBJ1-1; d_gene: -; abundance: -; v_gene: TRBV30
CDR3aa: CASRHGREGEAQHF; CDR3nt: TGTGCCAGCCGGCACGGCAGGGAGGGGGAAGCCCAGCATTTT; j_gene: TRBJ1-5; d_gene: -; abundance: once; v_gene: TRBV18
CDR3aa: CASSLELAGDNTYNEQFF; CDR3nt: TGTGCCAGCAGCTTAGAACTAGCGGGGGACAATACATACAATGAGCAGTTCTTC; j_gene: TRBJ2-1; d_gene: TRBD2; abundance: -; v_gene: TRBV7-2
CDR3aa: CASSTKRDRGYSNQPQHF; CDR3nt: TGTGCCAGCAGCACCAAACGGGACAGGGGATATAGCAATCAGCCCCAGCATTTT; j_gene: TRBJ1-5; d_gene: TRBD1; abundance: -; v_gene: TRBV7-2
CDR3aa: CASSLVAGVGHEQFF; CDR3nt: TGTGCCAGCAGCTTGGTGGCAGGGGTAGGTCATGAGCAGTTCTTC; j_gene: TRBJ2-1; d_gene: -; abundance: many; v_gene: TRBV5-5
CDR3aa: CSARGLAGFGTYNEQFF; CDR3nt: TGCAGTGCTAGGGGACTAGCGGGGTTTGGTACCTACAATGAGCAGTTCTTC; j_gene: TRBJ2-1; d_gene: TRBD2; abundance: many; v_gene: TRBV20-1
CDR3aa: CASSPQSPDTQYF; CDR3nt: TGTGCCAGCTCACCCCAAAGTCCAGATACGCAGTATTTT; j_gene: TRBJ2-3; d_gene: -; abundance: -; v_gene: TRBV18
CDR3aa: CSARENRSMAYEQYF; CDR3nt: TGCAGTGCTAGAGAGAACAGGTCCATGGCCTACGAGCAGTACTTC; j_gene: TRBJ2-7; d_gene: -; abundance: many; v_gene: TRBV20-1
CDR3aa: CASSQGSEYQETQYF; CDR3nt: TGCGCCAGCAGCCAAGGGTCAGAGTACCAAGAGACCCAGTACTTC; j_gene: TRBJ2-5; d_gene: -; abundance: many; v_gene: TRBV4-3
CDR3aa: CASSYKGATGRETQYF; CDR3nt: TGTGCCAGCAGCTACAAAGGGGCGACGGGGCGAGAGACCCAGTACTTC; j_gene: TRBJ2-5; d_gene: -; abundance: many; v_gene: TRBV5-5